The 18 T cell receptor beta chains below come from one sample, sequenced in a study of shared clonotypes between healthy human individuals. TCRdb keeps only in-frame clones here, not all; method: immunoSEQ multiplex PCR. The table records roughly 2 million clones, almost 96% of them present only once. The specimen sequenced was naive CD4+ T cells sorted from blood. Subset specified: CD45RA+ positively selected. These receptors all come from a man between 18 and 35 years old in good health.

Regarding this clone: In the same sample, other DNA sequences code for this CDR3. Written as DNA, the CDR3 is TGCGCCAGCAGTGAGTCGGGATCCTATGGCTACACCTTC. It encodes CASSESGSYGYTF. This chain uses TRBV10-1 with TRBJ1-2; D not certain. V dropped 0 bases and J dropped 4 bases, with 6 bases sitting between them. Per the germline V gene, CDR1 is WNHNN and CDR2 is SYGVQD (reference sequence). The CDR3 has 13 amino acids.

The rearrangement joins TRBV6-5 to TRBJ2-7, with D possibly matching TRBD1 (5 bases). Germline values: CDR1 MNHEY, CDR2 SVGAGI. V lost 0 bases to trimming and J lost 3 bases, with 12 bases between them. The CDR3 spans 15 residues. CDR3 loop: CASSYSPDRNYEQYF. CDR3 in DNA: TGTGCCAGCAGTTACTCCCCTGACAGAAACTACGAGCAGTACTTC.

The chain couples TRBV7-2 to TRBJ1-1; 10 positions agree with TRBD1. Losses at the gene ends were 5 bases for V and 0 bases for J; bases not matched to a gene: 6. This CDR3 has 16 residues. Germline V gene sequence: CDR1 SGHTA, CDR2 FQGNSA. CDR3 DNA sequence: TGTGCCAGCAGCCCTCGACAGGGGGCGCTGAACACTGAAGCTTTCTTT. This gives the protein CASSPRQGALNTEAFF.

The genes are TRBV2 and TRBJ2-3; D is ambiguous. The germline V gene has CDR1 SNHLY and CDR2 FYNNEI. Trimming shortened V by 5 bases and J by 3 bases, and 6 bases separated the two germline ends. CDR3 length equals 12 residues. The CDR3 is CASSQETDTQYF. The DNA of the CDR3 is TGTGCCAGCAGTCAAGAAACAGATACGCAGTATTTT.

The chain employs TRBV5-6 and TRBJ1-5; a possible D gene is TRBD1 (5 bases). Looked up from germline, CDR1 is SGHDT and CDR2 is YYEEEE. V lost 5 bases and J 1 base, leaving 13 bases between the germline ends. The CDR3 contains 15 residues. In DNA form, the CDR3 reads TGTGCCAGCAGTCGCGGGACCCAAAGCAATCAGCCCCAGCATTTT. Its translation is CASSRGTQSNQPQHF.

The V gene is TRBV11-1, the J gene TRBJ1-2; TRBD1 matches 9 bases. The germline CDR1 and CDR2 sequences are SGHAT and FQDESV (reference sequence). There are 14 residues in the CDR3. After removal of 5 bases from V and 2 bases from J, the junction contained 3 bases not matched to a gene. CDR3 DNA: TGTGCCAGCAGCCAAGGACAGGGGAACTATGGCTACACCTTC. Its translation is CASSQGQGNYGYTF.

The chain is built from TRBV5-1 and TRBJ1-6; 10 nucleotides line up with TRBD1. V lost 4 bases to trimming and J lost 10 bases; unmatched junction nucleotides: 8. There are 15 residues in the CDR3. From germline, CDR1 is SGHRS and CDR2 YFSETQ. CDR3 nucleotide sequence: TGCGCCAGCAGCCAGACCGACAGGGGGCAATCACCCCTCCACTTT. It translates to CASSQTDRGQSPLHF.

The chain joins TRBV4-3 to TRBJ2-7, with D unresolved. CDR3 length equals 15 residues. Per germline, CDR1 LGHNA and CDR2 YSLEER. V lost 0 bases to trimming and J lost 4 bases, with 13 bases between them. Here the CDR3 reads CASSQDNGPKYEQYF. The CDR3 nucleotides read TGCGCCAGCAGCCAAGATAACGGCCCCAAATACGAGCAGTACTTC.

The chain is built from TRBV30 and TRBJ1-2; 10 positions agree with TRBD1. The CDR3 loop spans 15 amino acids. With V trimmed by 8 bases and J by 6 bases, 15 bases remained unmatched. The V gene's germline CDR1 is GTSNPN and CDR2 SVGIG (reference sequence). The CDR3: CAQNTWTGGTDGYTF. The CDR3 bases are TGTGCCCAAAATACCTGGACAGGGGGAACGGATGGCTACACCTTC.

V and J are TRBV6-6 and TRBJ1-5; D is uncertain. The CDR3 extends over 14 amino acids. V was clipped by 0 bases and J by 4 bases, with 7 bases between them. From germline, CDR1 is MNHNY and CDR2 SVGAGI (reference sequence). The CDR3 is CASSYSSQNQPQHF. The CDR3 region has the DNA TGTGCCAGCAGTTACTCGAGTCAGAATCAGCCCCAGCATTTT.

The chain recombines TRBV10-1 with TRBJ2-1; D call uncertain. The ends were cut back, 2 bases at V and 9 bases at J, with 11 bases in the middle. Looked up from germline, CDR1 is WNHNN and CDR2 is SYGVQD (reference sequence). This CDR3 has 13 residues. CDR3 loop: CASSETPSGEQFF. CDR3 DNA sequence: TGCGCCAGCAGTGAGACCCCATCCGGTGAGCAGTTCTTC.

J is TRBJ1-2 and V is TRBV28; D remains ambiguous. This CDR3 comprises 13 residues. CDR1 is MDHEN and CDR2 is SYDVKM in the germline V gene. V dropped 6 bases and J dropped 5 bases, with 13 bases sitting between them. CDR3 in amino acids: CASRYDGRYGYTF. CDR3 bases: TGTGCCAGCAGATACGACGGAAGATATGGCTACACCTTC.

In regard to this clone: The sample contains more than one DNA sequence encoding this CDR3. The chain has TRBV30 and TRBJ2-5; unclear D gene. Trimming pared 2 bases from V and 1 base from J, leaving 5 bases between. The germline V gene has CDR1 GTSNPN and CDR2 SVGIG (reference sequence). The CDR3 is 12 residues long. CDR3 coding DNA: TGTGCCTGGAGTACCTCCCAAGAGACCCAGTACTTC. Translating gives CAWSTSQETQYF. The full variable domain, completed using reference TRBV30 and TRBJ2-5, is SQTIHQWPATLVQPVGSPLSLECTVEGTSNPNLYWYRQAAGRGLQLLFYSVGIGQISSEVPQNLSASRPQDRQFILSSKKLLLSDSGFYLCAWSTSQETQYFGPGTRLLVL.

A word on this clone: Other DNA sequences in this specimen translate into the identical CDR3. This chain connects TRBV5-1 to TRBJ2-1; weak D call: TRBD2 (5 bases). Germline V CDR1 and CDR2: SGHRS, YFSETQ. This CDR3 is built from 15 residues. V lost 0 bases to trimming and J lost 4 bases, with 11 bases between them. The CDR3 DNA is TGCGCCAGCAGCTTGGACCCGGGAACTTACAATGAGCAGTTCTTC. It yields the protein CASSLDPGTYNEQFF.

The CDR3 is CASSPVDHPRPDTQYF. The CDR3 region has the DNA TGTGCCAGCAGCCCAGTCGACCACCCCAGGCCGGATACGCAGTATTTT. V usage is TRBV7-6 and J usage is TRBJ2-3; no reliable D call. Germline CDR1 SGHVS, CDR2 FNYEAQ. V dropped 5 bases and J dropped 6 bases, with 21 bases sitting between them. The CDR3 has 16 amino acids.

The V call is TRBV2, the J call TRBJ2-7; 8 nucleotides match TRBD1. Germline V gives CDR1 SNHLY, CDR2 FYNNEI. Trimming took 7 bases from V and 2 from J; bases not matched to a gene: 4. The CDR3 runs 13 residues. The CDR3: CASNRGTPYEQYF. CDR3 sequence (DNA): TGTGCCAGCAACAGGGGGACGCCCTACGAGCAGTACTTC.

This clone was recorded only once. The CDR3 does not end in the conserved phenylalanine or tryptophan, so this is likely a read error. It is unclear where the CDR3 begins or ends on the DNA, so no DNA is shown, and the CDR3 is as TCRdb lists it. The chain uses TRBV14 and TRBJ1-2; no check of the table's D call, TRBD1, against the DNA was made. The CDR3 is 13 amino acids in total, end residues counted. Germline V lookup: CDR1 SGHDN, CDR2 FVKESK. The CDR3 sequence is CASSQDLRQGAQL.

The rearrangement uses TRBV5-5 and TRBJ1-1, with D possibly TRBD1 on 5 matching bases. CDR3 length: 14 amino acids. Trimming pared 5 bases from V and 2 bases from J, leaving 13 bases between. CDR1 and CDR2 from the germline V gene are SGHKS and YYEKEE (reference sequence). The CDR3 loop reads CASSAGTVNTEAFF. The CDR3 DNA follows: TGTGCCAGCAGTGCCGGGACGGTAAACACTGAAGCTTTCTTT.